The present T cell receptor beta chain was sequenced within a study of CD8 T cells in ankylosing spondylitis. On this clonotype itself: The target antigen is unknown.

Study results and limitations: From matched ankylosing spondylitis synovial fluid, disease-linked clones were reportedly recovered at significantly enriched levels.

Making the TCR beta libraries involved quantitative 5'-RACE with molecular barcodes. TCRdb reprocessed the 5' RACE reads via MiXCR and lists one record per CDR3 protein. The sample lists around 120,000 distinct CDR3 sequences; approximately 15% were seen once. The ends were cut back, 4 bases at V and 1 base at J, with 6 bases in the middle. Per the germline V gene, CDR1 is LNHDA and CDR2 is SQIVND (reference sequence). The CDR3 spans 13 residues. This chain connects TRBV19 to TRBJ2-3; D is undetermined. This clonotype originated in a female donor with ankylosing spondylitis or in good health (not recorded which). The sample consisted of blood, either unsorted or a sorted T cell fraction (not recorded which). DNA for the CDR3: TGTGCCAGTAGTAGTGACGGCACAGATACGCAGTATTTT. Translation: CASSSDGTDTQYF.